The rows below give T cell receptor beta chains drawn from one sample of a study of blood T cell repertoires in COVID-19. Profiled with immunoSEQ multiplex PCR; TCRdb holds only in-frame clones, not every one. The sample lists around 250,000 clones; about 80% were seen once. Sequenced: peripheral blood. The source is a woman of 80 years or more with acute or convalescent COVID-19. CDR3s include the opening cysteine and the closing phenylalanine or tryptophan. The D gene is left open where the match is weak. Only some rows state a clone size, as once, few, many or a class for expanded clones.

abundance,v_gene,d_gene,j_gene,CDR3nt,CDR3aa
.,TRBV18,.,TRBJ2-7,TGTGCCAGCTCACAGCAGGGTACCGAGCAGTACTTC,CASSQQGTEQYF
.,TRBV30,TRBD1,TRBJ1-3,TGTGCCGGATCGGCAGGGGGCTCTGGAAACACCATATATTTT,CAGSAGGSGNTIYF
once,TRBV11-2,.,TRBJ2-7,TGTGCCAGCAGCTCCAGGCTTCAAGTTGGGCAGTACTTC,CASSSRLQVGQYF
.,TRBV5-8,TRBD1,TRBJ2-1,TGTGCCAGCAGCGGACAGGGGCGGTCCTACAATGAGCAGTTCTTC,CASSGQGRSYNEQFF
.,TRBV4-3,.,TRBJ2-3,TGCGCCAGCAGCCAAGCCGGCGGTTATACGCAGTATTTT,CASSQAGGYTQYF
.,TRBV5-5,TRBD1,TRBJ2-7,TGTGCCAGCAGCTTGGGACAGGGGGCTAGCCCCAACGAGCAGTACTTC,CASSLGQGASPNEQYF
.,TRBV5-1,TRBD2,TRBJ2-1,TGCGCCAGCAGCCCCGGGACTAGCGATGGCAATGAGCAGTTCTTC,CASSPGTSDGNEQFF
.,TRBV21-1,.,TRBJ2-7,TGTGCCAGCAGAGGACGACTAGCGGGAGTATACGAGCAGTACTTC,CASRGRLAGVYEQYF
.,TRBV7-2,TRBD2,TRBJ2-3,TGTGCCAGCAGCTTAGCACTAGCGGGCACAGATACGCAGTATTTT,CASSLALAGTDTQYF
.,TRBV2,.,TRBJ2-1,TGTGCCAGCAGTGAGACGGGAGTCACAATCAATGAGCAGTTCTTC,CASSETGVTINEQFF
.,TRBV28,.,TRBJ2-3,TGTGCCAGCAGTTCCGGAATCGGACCAGGGCAAAGCACAGATACGCAGTATTTT,CASSSGIGPGQSTDTQYF
once,TRBV2,TRBD1,TRBJ1-5,TGTGCGTCGGGACAGGGAGGAAATCAGCCCCAGCATTTT,CASGQGGNQPQHF
.,TRBV14,TRBD1,TRBJ1-1,TGTGCCAGCAGCGAACACAGGGGGATTAAGTACACTGAAGCTTTCTTT,CASSEHRGIKYTEAFF
once,TRBV7-2,TRBD1,TRBJ1-1,TGTGCCAGCAGCTTAGCAGGAGCCGGGACAGATGAAGCTTTCTTT,CASSLAGAGTDEAFF
.,TRBV10-1,.,TRBJ2-5,TGCGCCAGCAGTCCCCTAGGGGCAGAAGAGACCCAGTACTTC,CASSPLGAEETQYF
.,TRBV10-1,.,TRBJ2-2,TGCGCCAGCAGTGTAGGAGAGGGGGACGCGAACACCGGGGAGCTGTTTTTT,CASSVGEGDANTGELFF
once,TRBV21-1,.,TRBJ2-3,TGTGCCAGCAGGTTCCGCGGGACAGGGTACGGAGATACGCAGTATTTT,CASRFRGTGYGDTQYF
.,TRBV5-4,.,TRBJ2-5,TGTGCCAGCAGGTACAAGGAGAGAGAGACCCAGTACTTC,CASRYKERETQYF
few,TRBV5-1,.,TRBJ2-2,TGCGCCAGCAGCTTGGACAGGGCGACTGGGGAGCTGTTTTTT,CASSLDRATGELFF